Below, 18 T cell receptor beta chains from the same sample are listed, as sequenced in a study of OX40 agonist ivuxolimab in advanced cancers. Method: immunoSEQ multiplex PCR; TCRdb's copy keeps in-frame clones and lacks some. The data show 68,000 or so clones, roughly 84% seen once. The starting material was CD4+ or CD8+ T cells sorted from blood, obtained in a trial of the OX40 agonist ivuxolimab. These receptors were obtained from an adult with an advanced solid tumor such as melanoma, head and neck, liver or kidney cancer.

The rearrangement uses TRBV11-2 and TRBJ1-4; the D gene is possibly TRBD1 (5 bases). Germline assignment: CDR1 SGHAT and CDR2 FQNNGV. The V end was cut by 6 bases, the J end by 5 bases, with 13 bases between. This CDR3 is built from 14 residues. The CDR3 spells CASSVGLLNEKLFF. The DNA for the CDR3 is TGTGCCAGCAGTGTGGGACTGCTAAATGAAAAACTGTTTTTT.

The rearrangement joins TRBV30 to TRBJ2-7, with D unresolved. The CDR3 runs 12 residues. The V end lost 4 bases, the J end lost 2 bases, and 9 bases lay between the germline ends. Germline-derived CDR1 and CDR2 are GTSNPN and SVGIG (reference sequence). The CDR3 DNA reads TGTGCCTGGATCAACGGCCCCTACGAGCAGTACTTC. Residues: CAWINGPYEQYF.

The genes are TRBV11-3 and TRBJ2-7; weak D call: TRBD1 (7 bases). V was clipped by 3 bases and J by 1 base, with 13 bases between them. CDR1 and CDR2 from the germline V gene are SGHNT and YENEEA. The CDR3 has 15 residues. CDR3: CASSFWQGGSYEQYF. The CDR3, as DNA: TGTGCCAGCAGCTTTTGGCAGGGGGGTTCCTACGAGCAGTACTTC.

The chain couples TRBV28 to TRBJ2-5; 10 bases are a match to TRBD2. The CDR3 is made up of 15 amino acids. Germline values: CDR1 MDHEN, CDR2 SYDVKM. V gave up 6 bases and J gave up 5 bases; unmatched junction bases: 9. CDR3 in amino acids: CASRGSGGPRETQYF. CDR3 coding DNA: TGTGCCAGCAGAGGTAGCGGGGGGCCTAGGGAGACCCAGTACTTC. The variable domain in full, completed from reference TRBV28 and TRBJ2-5, reads DVKVTQSSRYLVKRTGEKVFLECVQDMDHENMFWYRQDPGLGLRLIYFSYDVKMKEKGDIPEGYSVSREKKERFSLILESASTNQTSMYLCASRGSGGPRETQYFGPGTRLLVL.

The rearrangement links TRBV30 to TRBJ2-4, with 7 bases fitting TRBD2. The junction had 6 bases not matched to a gene; V was cut back by 8 bases and J by 2 bases. Germline V gives CDR1 GTSNPN, CDR2 SVGIG (reference sequence). This CDR3 is built from 13 residues. CDR3 amino acids: CAGEGPPKNIQYF. The CDR3 DNA reads as TGTGCCGGGGAGGGACCGCCCAAAAACATTCAGTACTTC.

This rearrangement joins TRBV4-2 to TRBJ2-7; unclear D gene. V was shortened by 1 base and J by 1 base, with 14 bases between the two germline ends. This CDR3 contains 16 residues. Germline CDR1 reads LGHNA; CDR2 reads YNFKEQ. CDR3 in amino acids: CASSQVGGQGSYEQYF. The CDR3, as DNA: TGTGCCAGCAGCCAAGTGGGCGGCCAAGGATCCTACGAGCAGTACTTC.

The V call is TRBV28, the J call TRBJ1-2; D is perhaps TRBD1 (5 bases). Germline lookup yields CDR1 MDHEN and CDR2 SYDVKM. The CDR3 totals 12 residues. Trimming removed 7 bases at V and 7 bases at J, with 13 bases between. CDR3 in amino acids: CASIEGIGGYTF. The DNA for the CDR3 is TGTGCCAGCATAGAGGGGATCGGTGGCTACACCTTC.

The chain employs TRBV4-1 and TRBJ2-1; 12 bases line up with TRBD2. CDR3 length equals 15 residues. The V gene's germline CDR1 is MGHRA and CDR2 YSYEKL. With V trimmed by 5 bases and J by 5 bases, 4 bases remained unmatched. Here the CDR3 reads CASSKTSGRHNEQFF. The CDR3 DNA sequence: TGCGCCAGCAGCAAGACTAGCGGGAGACACAATGAGCAGTTCTTC.

V usage is TRBV28 and J usage is TRBJ1-1; D is unresolved. Trimming removed 2 bases from V and 3 bases from J, with 7 bases in between. CDR3 length equals 13 residues. CDR1 is MDHEN, CDR2 SYDVKM, per germline. CDR3 sequence (DNA): TGTGCCAGCAGTTTACCCCAGGACACTGAAGCTTTCTTT. This sequence encodes CASSLPQDTEAFF.

The CDR3 coding sequence is TGTGTAGTCAGGGGGCTTACGACGGGAGATAATGAGCAGTTCTTC. Protein sequence: CVVRGLTTGDNEQFF. V is TRBV27 and J is TRBJ2-1, with TRBD1 matching 8 bases. Germline V CDR1 and CDR2: MNHEY, SMNVEV (reference sequence). The CDR3 covers 15 residues.

This chain links TRBV14 with TRBJ2-1; D may match TRBD1 or TRBD2 (9 bases each). The CDR3 is 22 amino acids. Germline loops: CDR1 SGHDN, CDR2 FVKESK. Trimming removed 4 bases at V and 7 bases at J, with 38 bases between. The CDR3 DNA sequence: TGTGCCAGCAGCCCCCCGAAGAACGGGACAGGGAGTAATAGCGGGAGAAAAAATGAGCAGTTCTTC. It codes for CASSPPKNGTGSNSGRKNEQFF.

V and J are TRBV10-3 and TRBJ2-1; D assignment may be TRBD1 or TRBD2 (7 bases each). Trimming stripped 4 bases from V and 4 bases from J, with 11 bases between. Germline values: CDR1 ENHRY, CDR2 SYGVKD. The CDR3 spans 14 residues. The chain's CDR3 is CAISAGGVYNEQFF. CDR3 bases: TGTGCCATCAGTGCAGGGGGGGTATACAATGAGCAGTTCTTC.

The chain is built from TRBV9 and TRBJ1-1, with D possibly matching TRBD1 (5 bases). Germline loops: CDR1 SGDLS, CDR2 YYNGEE. The CDR3 has 17 residues. V was cut by 2 bases and J by 0 bases, with 17 bases left in between. Written as DNA, the CDR3 is TGTGCCAGCAGCGTCGGAGTGGGGGGTAGCATGAACACTGAAGCTTTCTTT. This encodes CASSVGVGGSMNTEAFF.

The genes are TRBV4-2 and TRBJ2-1; D may be TRBD2 (6 bases). The CDR3 extends over 14 amino acids. V was shortened by 3 bases and J by 12 bases, with 18 bases between the two germline ends. CDR1 LGHNA and CDR2 YNFKEQ come from the germline V gene. In DNA form, the CDR3 reads TGTGCCAGCAGCCAGGGGTCCTACGTCGGGGGGCAGTTCTTC. Amino acid sequence: CASSQGSYVGGQFF.

The rearrangement uses TRBV19 and TRBJ2-5, with 14 bases fitting TRBD2. Germline lookup yields CDR1 LNHDA and CDR2 SQIVND (reference sequence). This CDR3 has 16 residues. V shed 4 bases and J 5 bases; nucleotides not matched to a gene: 6. As DNA, the CDR3 is TGTGCCAGTAGTAAGGGACTAGCGGGAGCTCTGGAGACCCAGTACTTC. The encoded protein is CASSKGLAGALETQYF.

Here the CDR3 reads CASSQDHIRSNTEAFF. In DNA, the CDR3 is TGCGCCAGCAGCCAAGATCATATTAGGAGTAACACTGAAGCTTTCTTT. The chain recombines TRBV4-3 with TRBJ1-1, with D hard to call. Trimming took 0 bases from V and 2 from J, leaving 13 bases between them. The CDR3 is 16 amino acids. CDR1 and CDR2 (germline): LGHNA, YSLEER.

This sequence joins TRBV19 and TRBJ1-4, with 9 nucleotides matching TRBD1. The CDR3 totals 17 residues. V trimming: 7 bases; J trimming: 7 bases; junction bases outside the gene matches: 16. Germline assignment: CDR1 LNHDA and CDR2 SQIVND (reference sequence). The CDR3 bases are TGTGCCAGTACTGAGGACAGGGGACTACCAGGAGGTGAAAAACTGTTTTTT. Amino acid sequence: CASTEDRGLPGGEKLFF.

The CDR3 bases are TGTGCCAGCAGCACGGGACCTTTGGACGGCTACACCTTC. Amino acid sequence: CASSTGPLDGYTF. The chain uses TRBV7-3 and TRBJ1-2; TRBD1 might be the D (5 bases). Germline V gene data show CDR1 as SGHTA and CDR2 as FQGTGA. This CDR3 is built from 13 residues. The V gene lost 5 bases and the J gene lost 8 bases, with 15 bases spanning the gap.